This T cell receptor beta chain was sequenced during a study of blood T cell repertoires in COVID-19. This clone was seen a few times. Source study methods: Nucleated cell number was recorded as an estimate derived from reference gene primer amplification. Sequencing was performed with immunoSEQ multiplex PCR; in TCRdb, only in-frame clones are kept and a portion is missing. From that table come the V and J calls and clone size; the DNA was used to work out D and trimming. The table shows about 480,000 clones, with roughly 90% occurring only once. The sequence derives from a woman in her 40s who had recovered from COVID-19. Input material: PBMCs or T cells enriched from blood (not recorded which).

CDR3 in DNA: TGCGCCAGCAGCCAAGATTTTCAGGGCACCTTGGGGCAGTACTTC. Protein sequence: CASSQDFQGTLGQYF. The rearrangement links TRBV4-1 to TRBJ2-7; possible D gene TRBD1, 5 bases. Germline CDR1 MGHRA, CDR2 YSYEKL. V was cut by 0 bases and J by 9 bases, with 18 bases left in between. The CDR3 totals 15 residues.